The 17 T cell receptor beta chains given below trace back to one sample, sequenced in a study of T cell repertoires in cytomegalovirus infection. These receptors' antigens are unknown. TCRdb called the reads again in MiXCR, with one record for every CDR3 protein. This table has about 570,000 distinct CDR3 sequences, about 40% appearing once. Source: cultured PBMCs, taken from culture after CMV antigen stimulation. These receptor sequences come from a human donor in good health (CMV status not recorded). Some clones in this sample may be carry-over from other donors' samples.

This clonotype was counted only a few times. This chain links TRBV7-2 with TRBJ2-3, with no clear D. The CDR3 consists of 13 residues. The V end lost 4 bases, the J end lost 9 bases, and 14 bases lay between the germline ends. Germline CDR1 reads SGHTA; CDR2 reads FQGNSA. Here the CDR3 DNA reads TGTGCCAGCAGCTCTTCCAGAGTAGGGACGCAGTATTTT. This encodes CASSSSRVGTQYF.

The chain has TRBV7-9 and TRBJ2-3; tentatively, D is TRBD2 (5 bases). V was clipped by 2 bases and J by 6 bases, with 15 bases between them. The CDR3 contains 15 residues. From germline, CDR1 is SEHNR and CDR2 FQNEAQ (reference sequence). The CDR3, as DNA: TGTGCCAGCAGCTTAAGGAGCCCGGGGTGGGATACGCAGTATTTT. Translating it yields CASSLRSPGWDTQYF.

For the CDR3, the DNA is TGTGCCAGCGCACAGGGCACTGAAGCTTTCTTT. This codes for CASAQGTEAFF. The V call is TRBV6-2 or TRBV6-3, the J call TRBJ1-1; possibly TRBD1 for D (6 bases). Germline V lookup: CDR1 MNHEY, CDR2 SVGEGT. The CDR3 spans 11 residues. The V end was cut by 8 bases, the J end by 4 bases, with 8 bases between.

The chain is built from TRBV4-1 and TRBJ2-2; D is possibly TRBD1 (5 bases). The CDR3 loop spans 14 amino acids. Germline CDR1 and CDR2: MGHRA and YSYEKL. Trimming removed 5 bases from V and 4 bases from J, with 11 bases in between. The CDR3 is CASSWTLGTGELFF. The CDR3 bases are TGCGCCAGCAGCTGGACACTGGGCACCGGGGAGCTGTTTTTT.

Only a few counts were recorded for this clonotype. This chain joins TRBV7-2 and TRBJ1-5, with 8 bases identical to TRBD1. The CDR3 is 14 residues long. V gave up 5 bases and J gave up 5 bases; unmatched junction bases: 5. CDR1 is SGHTA, CDR2 FQGNSA, per germline. CDR3 sequence: CASSATGADQPQHF. The CDR3 DNA is TGTGCCAGCAGCGCGACAGGGGCGGATCAGCCCCAGCATTTT. Full variable domain (outside the CDR3, taken from reference TRBV7-2 and TRBJ1-5): GAGVSQSPSNKVTEKGKDVELRCDPISGHTALYWYRQSLGQGLEFLIYFQGNSAPDKSGLPSDRFSAERTGGSVSTLTIQRTQQEDSAVYLCASSATGADQPQHFGDGTRLSIL.

V usage is TRBV7-2 and J usage is TRBJ1-1; 12 bases fit TRBD1. Trimming at V came to 0 bases and at J to 13 bases, leaving 12 bases not matched to a gene. The CDR3 consists of 16 residues. Germline values: CDR1 SGHTA, CDR2 FQGNSA. The CDR3 DNA sequence: TGTGCCAGCAGCTTAGCACCGGGACAGGGGGCCCAGCTCCATTTCTTT. Its translation: CASSLAPGQGAQLHFF.

The chain joins TRBV7-6 to TRBJ2-3, with 7 positions matching TRBD1. In germline, CDR1 is SGHVS, CDR2 FNYEAQ. The J segment lost 0 bases and the V segment lost 4 bases, leaving 4 bases of the junction unmatched. The CDR3 contains 15 residues. DNA for the CDR3: TGTGCCAGCAGCTCGGGACAGACTAGCACAGATACGCAGTATTTT. Translation gives CASSSGQTSTDTQYF. Variable domain in full (rest from reference TRBV7-6 and TRBJ2-3): GAGVSQSPRYKVTKRGQDVALRCDPISGHVSLYWYRQALGQGPEFLTYFNYEAQQDKSGLPNDRFSAERPEGSISTLTIQRTEQRDSAMYRCASSSGQTSTDTQYFGPGTRLTVL.

This clonotype was picked up many times. V gene TRBV7-2 combines with J gene TRBJ1-2; tentative D call: TRBD1 (5 bases). There are 19 residues in the CDR3. Trimming pared 0 bases from V and 2 bases from J, leaving 22 bases between. Germline V gene data show CDR1 as SGHTA and CDR2 as FQGNSA. The CDR3 here is CASSLALMGLRPGNYGYTF. As DNA, the CDR3 is TGTGCCAGCAGCTTAGCTTTGATGGGCCTTCGTCCAGGGAACTATGGCTACACCTTC.

This chain joins TRBV5-5 and TRBJ1-1; TRBD1 aligns across 9 bases. The CDR3 totals 15 residues. J was trimmed by 5 bases and V by 4 bases; bases with no gene match: 9. Germline assignment: CDR1 SGHKS and CDR2 YYEKEE (reference sequence). This CDR3 is CASSPRQGVGTEAFF. CDR3 nucleotides: TGTGCCAGCAGCCCCAGACAGGGGGTTGGGACTGAAGCTTTCTTT.

There are many counts of this clonotype. The chain carries TRBV7-2 and TRBJ2-1; the D gene is possibly TRBD2 (5 bases). V lost 1 base, J lost 8 bases, and 24 bases lay in between. This CDR3 is 18 amino acids long. Germline CDR1 SGHTA, CDR2 FQGNSA. In nucleotides, the CDR3 is TGTGCCAGCAGCTTAGTTTTTCGGGCGGGCTCCCGGCAGGATGAGCAGTTCTTC. It codes for CASSLVFRAGSRQDEQFF.

This clonotype showed up just a few times. The CDR3 DNA reads TGTGCCAGCAGCAACGTGGAGACCCAGTACTTC. It encodes CASSNVETQYF. The chain recombines TRBV7-2 with TRBJ2-5, with D unclear. The CDR3 runs 11 residues. Germline V gene lookup returns CDR1 SGHTA and CDR2 FQGNSA. V was shortened by 5 bases and J by 5 bases, with 6 bases between the two germline ends.

This chain joins TRBV28 and TRBJ2-3; either TRBD1 or TRBD2 may supply D (5 bases each). The CDR3 is 16 residues long. The V gene's germline CDR1 is MDHEN and CDR2 SYDVKM. V shed 6 bases and J shed 6 bases, with 22 bases lying between them. The CDR3 bases are TGTGCCAGCAGCCCGCAGGGACGGACCGTGGGGGATACGCAGTATTTT. Translated, it gives CASSPQGRTVGDTQYF.

The table lists this clonotype with a few counts. The chain combines TRBV5-4 with TRBJ1-3; D is unclear. Trimming removed 5 bases at V and 0 bases at J, with 12 bases between. The CDR3 is made up of 15 amino acids. Looked up from germline, CDR1 is SGHNT and CDR2 is YYREEE (reference sequence). The CDR3 loop is CASRDDGSSGNTIYF. The CDR3 nucleotides read TGTGCCAGCAGAGACGACGGTAGCTCTGGAAACACCATATATTTT.

This clonotype was picked up one time. The chain carries TRBV6-1 and TRBJ1-4; 12 nucleotides match TRBD1. V gave up 3 bases and J gave up 4 bases; unmatched junction bases: 6. CDR1 and CDR2 (germline): MNHNS, SASEGT. This CDR3 region has 17 residues. The CDR3 bases are TGTGCCAGCAGTGACCCGGGACAGGGGGCGGTTAATGAAAAACTGTTTTTT. Translating gives CASSDPGQGAVNEKLFF.

Many counts were recorded for this clonotype. The chain links TRBV7-2 to TRBJ2-5, with unresolved D. Trimming removed 2 bases at V and 2 bases at J, with 9 bases between. Per the germline V gene, CDR1 is SGHTA and CDR2 is FQGNSA. This CDR3 spans 14 amino acids. CDR3 protein: CASSLLVEQETQYF. DNA for the CDR3: TGTGCCAGCAGCTTATTAGTCGAACAAGAGACCCAGTACTTC.

In this sample, this clonotype turned up a few times. Germline is not matched at one junction end, which may reflect a read error. This rearrangement joins TRBV6-1 to TRBJ1-2, with 10 nucleotides matching TRBD1. This CDR3 comprises 13 residues. Per the germline V gene, CDR1 is MNHNS and CDR2 is SASEGT. The CDR3 region has the DNA TGTGCCAGCAGTTCCGATTGGGACAGGGGCCGGGATTTC. This encodes CASSSDWDRGRDF.

Turning to this clonotype: Mismatch with germline at one junction end may stem from a read error. The chain combines TRBV4-1 with TRBJ1-2; 7 bases line up with TRBD1. This CDR3 is 14 amino acids long. Germline assignment: CDR1 MGHRA and CDR2 YSYEKL. The CDR3 sequence is CASSQDILGQRHTF. CDR3 DNA: TGTGCCAGCAGCCAAGATATCTTGGGACAGAGACACACCTTC.